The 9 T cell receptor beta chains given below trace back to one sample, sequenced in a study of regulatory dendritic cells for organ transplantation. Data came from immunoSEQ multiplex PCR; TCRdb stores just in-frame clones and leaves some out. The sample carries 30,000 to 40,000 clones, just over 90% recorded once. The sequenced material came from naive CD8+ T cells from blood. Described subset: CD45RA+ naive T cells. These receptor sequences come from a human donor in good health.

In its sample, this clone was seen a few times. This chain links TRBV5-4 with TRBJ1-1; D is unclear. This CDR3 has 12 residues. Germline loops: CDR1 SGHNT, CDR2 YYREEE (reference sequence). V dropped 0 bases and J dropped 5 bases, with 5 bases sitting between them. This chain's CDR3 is CASSLVGTEAFF. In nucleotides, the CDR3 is TGTGCCAGCAGCTTGGTAGGGACTGAAGCTTTCTTT.

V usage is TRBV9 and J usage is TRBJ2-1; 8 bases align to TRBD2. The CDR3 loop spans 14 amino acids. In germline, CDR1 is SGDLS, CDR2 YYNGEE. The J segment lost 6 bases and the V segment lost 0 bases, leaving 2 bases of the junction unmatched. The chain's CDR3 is CASSVAGGGNEQFF. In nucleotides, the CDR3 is TGTGCCAGCAGCGTAGCGGGGGGGGGCAATGAGCAGTTCTTC. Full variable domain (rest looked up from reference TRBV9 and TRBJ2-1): DSGVTQTPKHLITATGQRVTLRCSPRSGDLSVYWYQQSLDQGLQFLIQYYNGEERAKGNILERFSAQQFPDLHSELNLSSLELGDSALYFCASSVAGGGNEQFFGPGTRLTVL.

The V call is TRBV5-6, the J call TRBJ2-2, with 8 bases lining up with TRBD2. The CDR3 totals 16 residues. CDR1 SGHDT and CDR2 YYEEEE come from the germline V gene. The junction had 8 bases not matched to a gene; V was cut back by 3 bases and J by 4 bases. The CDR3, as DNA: TGTGCCAGCAGCTGGGCCGGGACTAGTCGCACCGGGGAGCTGTTTTTT. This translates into CASSWAGTSRTGELFF.

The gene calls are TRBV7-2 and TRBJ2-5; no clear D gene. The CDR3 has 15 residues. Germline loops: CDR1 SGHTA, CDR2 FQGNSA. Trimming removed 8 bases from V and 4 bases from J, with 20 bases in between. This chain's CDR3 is CASGTVDIPSETQYF. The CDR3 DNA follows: TGTGCCAGCGGCACAGTAGACATTCCCTCAGAGACCCAGTACTTC.

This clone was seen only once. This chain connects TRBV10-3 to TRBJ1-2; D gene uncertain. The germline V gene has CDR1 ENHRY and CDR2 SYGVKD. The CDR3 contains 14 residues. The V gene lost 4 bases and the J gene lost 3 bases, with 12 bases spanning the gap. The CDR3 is CAISGSGTDYGYTF. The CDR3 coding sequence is TGTGCCATCAGTGGCTCAGGTACGGACTATGGCTACACCTTC.

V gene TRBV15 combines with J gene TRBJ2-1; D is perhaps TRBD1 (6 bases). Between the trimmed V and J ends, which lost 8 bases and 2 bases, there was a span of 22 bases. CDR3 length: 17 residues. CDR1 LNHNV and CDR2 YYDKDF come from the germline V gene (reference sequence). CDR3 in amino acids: CATLPSTIRGPYNEQFF. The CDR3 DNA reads TGTGCCACCCTTCCTTCAACGATCAGGGGCCCCTACAATGAGCAGTTCTTC.

In DNA, the CDR3 is TGTGCCAGCAGCCCCACCGGGGTATGGACATACGAGCAGTACTTC. Protein sequence: CASSPTGVWTYEQYF. V gene TRBV27 combines with J gene TRBJ2-7; the D gene could be TRBD1 or TRBD2 (5 bases each). The V and J ends lost 6 bases and 4 bases respectively, with 19 bases between them. This CDR3 is 15 amino acids long. Germline CDR1 reads MNHEY; CDR2 reads SMNVEV (reference sequence).

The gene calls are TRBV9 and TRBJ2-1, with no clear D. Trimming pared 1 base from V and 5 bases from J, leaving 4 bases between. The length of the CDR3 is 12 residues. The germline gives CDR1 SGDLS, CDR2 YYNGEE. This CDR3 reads CASSVYDNEQFF. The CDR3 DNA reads TGTGCCAGCAGCGTATATGACAATGAGCAGTTCTTC.

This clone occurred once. Written as DNA, the CDR3 is TGTGCCAGCACCATCGGGGGGGATCAGCCCCAGCATTTT. This codes for CASTIGGDQPQHF. The chain joins TRBV6-6 to TRBJ1-5; D perhaps matches TRBD1 (5 bases). Germline CDR1 is MNHNY and CDR2 is SVGAGI (reference sequence). The V gene lost 7 bases and the J gene lost 5 bases, with 12 bases spanning the gap. This CDR3 has 13 amino acids.